These T cell receptor beta chains were read from a single sample in a study of blood T cells in healthy people across ages. Using its own MiXCR run on the 5' RACE reads, TCRdb lists one record per CDR3 protein. The profile covers about 800,000 distinct CDR3 sequences, with 25% appearing a single time and around 3.6% taken by the ten largest. This same sample was also taken into another study, of T cells of mothers and their children.

Source material: blood. All receptors derive from a boy aged 10-17 years in good health. Both conserved end residues are part of each CDR3. D genes are given only for firm matches. Only part of the rows carry a size: once, few, many, or a class if the clone is expanded.

D | J | V | size | CDR3 | DNA
. | TRBJ2-1 | TRBV29-1 | few | CSAFHREGYNEQFF | TGCAGCGCCTTTCACAGGGAGGGATACAATGAGCAGTTCTTC
. | TRBJ2-7 | TRBV11-2 | few | CASSPGAGDEQYF | TGTGCCAGCAGCCCAGGGGCAGGGGACGAGCAGTACTTC
. | TRBJ2-7 | TRBV6-2/TRBV6-3 | many | CASSYPDYEQYF | TGTGCCAGCAGTTACCCGGACTACGAGCAGTACTTC
. | TRBJ2-7 | TRBV6-5 | . | CGSSLAAGRYEQYF | TGTGGCAGCAGCCTTGCGGCGGGACGTTACGAGCAGTACTTC
TRBD2 | TRBJ2-3 | TRBV20-1 | few | CSARVALAGFFTDTQYF | TGCAGTGCTAGAGTCGCCCTAGCGGGATTCTTCACAGATACGCAGTATTTT
. | TRBJ1-2 | TRBV3-1 | . | CASSQESSYGYTF | TGTGCCAGCAGCCAAGAAAGCTCCTATGGCTACACCTTC
TRBD1 | TRBJ2-1 | TRBV29-1 | few | CSAGTGNNEQFF | TGCAGCGCAGGGACAGGGAACAATGAGCAGTTCTTC
TRBD1 | TRBJ1-1 | TRBV9 | few | CASSLTGGLANTEAFF | TGTGCCAGCAGCTTAACAGGGGGCCTGGCGAACACTGAAGCTTTCTTT
. | TRBJ2-3 | TRBV5-1 | few | CASSLEAIDTQYF | TGCGCCAGCAGCCTGGAGGCGATAGATACGCAGTATTTT
TRBD2 | TRBJ2-3 | TRBV6-1 | . | CASSDSGVGTDTQYF | TGTGCCAGCAGTGATAGCGGGGTTGGCACAGATACGCAGTATTTT
. | TRBJ2-1 | TRBV5-1 | . | CASSDGQSSYNEQFF | TGCGCCAGCAGCGACGGACAGAGCTCCTACAATGAGCAGTTCTTC
TRBD2 | TRBJ2-7 | TRBV4-3 | . | CASSQGRTSPYEQYF | TGCGCCAGCAGCCAAGGCCGGACTAGCCCCTACGAGCAGTACTTC
. | TRBJ1-4 | TRBV11-2 | . | CASSTSRRPGSGRGTNEKLFF | TGTGCCAGCAGCACATCCCGGAGGCCAGGGTCGGGGAGGGGAACTAATGAAAAACTGTTTTTT
. | TRBJ2-1 | TRBV6-2/TRBV6-3 | . | CASSYKGAGRFHEQFF | TGTGCCAGCAGTTACAAAGGGGCAGGGCGATTCCATGAGCAGTTCTTC
. | TRBJ2-5 | TRBV7-9 | . | CASSLNTGATETQYF | TGTGCCAGCAGCTTAAATACGGGGGCGACTGAGACCCAGTACTTC
. | TRBJ1-5 | TRBV20-1 | . | CSARVRGSGNQPQHF | TGCAGTGCTAGAGTTAGAGGCAGCGGCAATCAGCCCCAGCATTTT
. | TRBJ2-7 | TRBV20-1 | . | CSARALLEQYF | TGCAGTGCTAGAGCCCTCTTGGAGCAGTACTTC
TRBD1 | TRBJ2-7 | TRBV28 | few | CASSKLGQLWEQYF | TGTGCCAGCAGTAAGCTGGGACAGTTGTGGGAGCAGTACTTC
. | TRBJ2-7 | TRBV28 | . | CAGSLTTAVEQYF | TGTGCCGGCAGTTTAACAACCGCGGTCGAGCAGTACTTC
. | TRBJ2-3 | TRBV4-2 | . | CASSQEASFRTDTQYF | TGTGCCAGCAGCCAAGAGGCCAGTTTTCGCACAGATACGCAGTATTTT
TRBD2 | TRBJ2-5 | TRBV20-1 | . | CSARRLAGVETQYF | TGCAGTGCTAGAAGGCTAGCGGGAGTAGAGACCCAGTACTTC
. | TRBJ1-4 | TRBV12-3/TRBV12-4 | . | CASSRQSTNEKLFF | TGTGCCAGCAGTCGACAGTCAACTAATGAAAAACTGTTTTTT
. | TRBJ2-5 | TRBV29-1 | many | CSVMRKGLQETQYF | TGCAGCGTTATGAGGAAGGGCCTCCAAGAGACCCAGTACTTC
TRBD1 | TRBJ2-7 | TRBV5-6 | few | CASSSHGTGFYEQYF | TGTGCCAGCAGCTCCCATGGGACAGGGTTTTACGAGCAGTACTTC
TRBD2 | TRBJ2-7 | TRBV12-3/TRBV12-4 | . | CASSSTGLAGYEQYF | TGTGCCAGCAGTTCAACGGGACTAGCTGGCTACGAGCAGTACTTC
. | TRBJ2-2 | TRBV12-3/TRBV12-4 | . | CASSFGQISTGELFF | TGTGCCAGCAGTTTCGGGCAGATCAGCACCGGGGAGCTGTTTTTT
. | TRBJ2-1 | TRBV27 | . | CASSSGIENSYNEQFF | TGTGCCAGCAGTTCGGGTATCGAGAACTCCTACAATGAGCAGTTCTTC
TRBD1 | TRBJ1-2 | TRBV6-4 | few | CASSDGRGLNYGYTF | TGTGCCAGCAGTGACGGCAGGGGGCTTAACTATGGCTACACCTTC
TRBD1 | TRBJ2-3 | TRBV4-2 | . | CASSPGQGALTDTQYF | TGTGCCAGCAGCCCCGGACAGGGGGCTCTCACAGATACGCAGTATTTT
. | TRBJ1-2 | TRBV29-1 | . | CRVESPLDYGYTF | TGCCGCGTTGAATCTCCCCTTGACTATGGCTACACCTTC
TRBD2 | TRBJ2-4 | TRBV5-1 | . | CASSFFVAGGYKNIQYF | TGCGCCAGCAGCTTTTTCGTCGCGGGAGGGTACAAAAACATTCAGTACTTC
. | TRBJ1-5 | TRBV7-3 | . | CASSLTPGRNQPQHF | TGTGCCAGCAGCTTAACCCCAGGTCGGAATCAGCCCCAGCATTTT
TRBD2 | TRBJ2-5 | TRBV7-2 | few | CASTSGRGSGGQETQYF | TGTGCCAGCACTTCAGGGCGGGGTAGCGGGGGCCAAGAGACCCAGTACTTC